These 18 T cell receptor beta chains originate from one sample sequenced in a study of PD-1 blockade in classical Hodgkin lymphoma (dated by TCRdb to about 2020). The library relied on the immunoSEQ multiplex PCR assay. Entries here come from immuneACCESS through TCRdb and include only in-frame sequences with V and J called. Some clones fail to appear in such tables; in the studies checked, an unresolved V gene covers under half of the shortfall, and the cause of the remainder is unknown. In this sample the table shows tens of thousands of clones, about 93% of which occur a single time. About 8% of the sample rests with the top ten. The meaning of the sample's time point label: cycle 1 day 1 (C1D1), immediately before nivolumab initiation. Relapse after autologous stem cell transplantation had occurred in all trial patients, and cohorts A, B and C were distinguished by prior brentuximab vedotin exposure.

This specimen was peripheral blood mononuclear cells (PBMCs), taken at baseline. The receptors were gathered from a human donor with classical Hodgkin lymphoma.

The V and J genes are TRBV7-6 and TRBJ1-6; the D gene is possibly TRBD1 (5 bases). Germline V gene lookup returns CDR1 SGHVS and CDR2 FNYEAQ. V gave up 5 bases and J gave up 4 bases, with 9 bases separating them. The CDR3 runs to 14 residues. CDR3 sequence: CASSETVYNSPLHF. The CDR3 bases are TGTGCCAGCAGCGAGACAGTTTATAATTCACCCCTCCACTTT.

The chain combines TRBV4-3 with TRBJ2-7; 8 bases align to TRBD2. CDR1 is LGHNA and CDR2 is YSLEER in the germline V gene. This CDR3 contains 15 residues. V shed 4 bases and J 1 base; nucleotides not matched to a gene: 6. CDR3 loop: CASSRRAGGSYEQYF. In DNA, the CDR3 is TGCGCCAGCAGCCGTCGGGCGGGAGGTTCCTACGAGCAGTACTTC.

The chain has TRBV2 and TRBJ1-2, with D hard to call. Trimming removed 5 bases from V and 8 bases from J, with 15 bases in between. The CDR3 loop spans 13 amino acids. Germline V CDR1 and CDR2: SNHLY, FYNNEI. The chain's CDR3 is CASSPSSHGGYTF. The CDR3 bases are TGTGCCAGCAGTCCCTCATCCCATGGAGGCTACACCTTC.

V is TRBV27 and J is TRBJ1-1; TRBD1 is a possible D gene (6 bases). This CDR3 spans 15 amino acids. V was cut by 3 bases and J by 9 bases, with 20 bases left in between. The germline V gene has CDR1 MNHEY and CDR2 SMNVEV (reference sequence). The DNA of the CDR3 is TGTGCCAGCAGTTTCATGGCAGGGGCCTTCCCCCAAGCTTTCTTT. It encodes CASSFMAGAFPQAFF.

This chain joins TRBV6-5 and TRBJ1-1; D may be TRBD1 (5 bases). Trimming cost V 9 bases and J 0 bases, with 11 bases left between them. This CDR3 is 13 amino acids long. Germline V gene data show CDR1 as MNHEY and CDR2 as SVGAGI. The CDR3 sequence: CASWNRMNTEAFF. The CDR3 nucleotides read TGTGCCAGTTGGAACAGGATGAACACTGAAGCTTTCTTT.

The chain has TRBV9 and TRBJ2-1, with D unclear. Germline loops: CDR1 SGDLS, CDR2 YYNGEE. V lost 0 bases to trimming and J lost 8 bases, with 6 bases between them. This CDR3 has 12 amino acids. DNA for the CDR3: TGTGCCAGCAGCGTAGCTACCCATGAGCAGTTCTTC. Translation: CASSVATHEQFF.

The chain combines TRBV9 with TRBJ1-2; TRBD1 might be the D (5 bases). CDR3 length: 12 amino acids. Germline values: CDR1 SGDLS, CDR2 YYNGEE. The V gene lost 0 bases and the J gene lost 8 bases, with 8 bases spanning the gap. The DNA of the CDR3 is TGTGCCAGCAGCGTAGATGGGGACGGCTACACCTTC. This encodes CASSVDGDGYTF.

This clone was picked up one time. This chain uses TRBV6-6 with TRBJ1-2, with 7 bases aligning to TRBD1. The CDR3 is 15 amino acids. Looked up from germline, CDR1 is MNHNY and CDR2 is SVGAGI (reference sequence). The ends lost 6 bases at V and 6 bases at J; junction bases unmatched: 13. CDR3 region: CASRRQGPSRNGYTF. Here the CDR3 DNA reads TGTGCCAGCAGGAGACAGGGTCCCTCAAGGAATGGCTACACCTTC.

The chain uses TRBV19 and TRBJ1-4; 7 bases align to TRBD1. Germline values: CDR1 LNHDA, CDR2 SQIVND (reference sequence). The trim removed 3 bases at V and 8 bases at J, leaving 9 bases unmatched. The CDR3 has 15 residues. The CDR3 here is CASSIGGQMREKLFF. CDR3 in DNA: TGTGCCAGTAGTATTGGGGGACAGATGAGGGAAAAACTGTTTTTT. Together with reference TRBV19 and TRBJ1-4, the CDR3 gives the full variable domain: DGGITQSPKYLFRKEGQNVTLSCEQNLNHDAMYWYRQDPGQGLRLIYYSQIVNDFQKGDIAEGYSVSREKKESFPLTVTSAQKNPTAFYLCASSIGGQMREKLFFGSGTQLSVL.

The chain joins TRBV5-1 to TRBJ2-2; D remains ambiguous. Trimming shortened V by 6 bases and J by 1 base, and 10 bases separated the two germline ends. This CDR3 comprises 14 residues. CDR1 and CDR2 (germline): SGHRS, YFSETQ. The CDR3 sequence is CASTPPRNTGELFF. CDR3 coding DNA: TGCGCCAGCACCCCCCCGAGGAACACCGGGGAGCTGTTTTTT.

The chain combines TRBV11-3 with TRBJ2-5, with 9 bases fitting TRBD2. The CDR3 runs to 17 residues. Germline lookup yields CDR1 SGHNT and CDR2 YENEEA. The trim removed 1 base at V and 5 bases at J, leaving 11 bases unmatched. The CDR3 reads CASSLGLLRGGDETQYF. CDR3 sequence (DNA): TGTGCCAGCAGCTTAGGCCTCTTGCGGGGGGGCGATGAGACCCAGTACTTC.

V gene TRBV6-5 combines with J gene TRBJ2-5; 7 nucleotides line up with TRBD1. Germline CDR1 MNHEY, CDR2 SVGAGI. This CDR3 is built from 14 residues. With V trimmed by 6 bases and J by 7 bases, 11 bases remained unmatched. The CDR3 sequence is CASSQGQEFATQYF. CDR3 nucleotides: TGTGCCAGCAGCCAAGGACAGGAATTTGCGACCCAGTACTTC.

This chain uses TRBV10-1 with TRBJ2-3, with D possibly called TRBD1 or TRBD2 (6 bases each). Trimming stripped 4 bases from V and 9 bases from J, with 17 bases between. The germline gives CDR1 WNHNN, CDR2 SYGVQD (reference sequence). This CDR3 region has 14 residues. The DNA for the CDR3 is TGCGCCAGCAGTGGTGGGGGGCTGACTGAAACGCAGTATTTT. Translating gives CASSGGGLTETQYF.

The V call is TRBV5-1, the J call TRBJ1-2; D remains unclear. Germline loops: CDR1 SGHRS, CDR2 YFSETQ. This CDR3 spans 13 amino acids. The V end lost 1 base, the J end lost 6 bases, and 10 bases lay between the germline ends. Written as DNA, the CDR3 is TGCGCCAGCAGCTTGACGGGAAATGATGGCTACACCTTC. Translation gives CASSLTGNDGYTF.

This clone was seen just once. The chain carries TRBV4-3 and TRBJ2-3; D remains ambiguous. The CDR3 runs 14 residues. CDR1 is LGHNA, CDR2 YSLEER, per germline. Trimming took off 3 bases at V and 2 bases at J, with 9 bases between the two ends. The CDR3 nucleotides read TGCGCCAGCAGCCAGACCCTGGACACAGATACGCAGTATTTT. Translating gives CASSQTLDTDTQYF.

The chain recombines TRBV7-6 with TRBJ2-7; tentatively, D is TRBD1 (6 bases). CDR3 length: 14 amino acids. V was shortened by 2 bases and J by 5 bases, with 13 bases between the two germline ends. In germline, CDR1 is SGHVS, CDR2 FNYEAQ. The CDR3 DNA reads TGTGCCAGCAGCTTATATTCCAGGGACAACGAGCAGTACTTC. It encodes CASSLYSRDNEQYF.

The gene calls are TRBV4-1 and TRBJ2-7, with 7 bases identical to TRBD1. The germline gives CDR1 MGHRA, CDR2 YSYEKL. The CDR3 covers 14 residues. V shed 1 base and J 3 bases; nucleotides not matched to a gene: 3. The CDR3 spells CASSQVGGSYEQYF. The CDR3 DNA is TGCGCCAGCAGCCAAGTAGGGGGCAGCTACGAGCAGTACTTC.

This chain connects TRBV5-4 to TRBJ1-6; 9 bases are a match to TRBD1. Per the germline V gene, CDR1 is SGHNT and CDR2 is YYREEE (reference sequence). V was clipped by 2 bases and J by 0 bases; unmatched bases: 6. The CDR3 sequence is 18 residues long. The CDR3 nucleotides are TGTGCCAGCAGCTTAGGGACAGGGAGTGGCTCCTATAATTCACCCCTCCACTTT. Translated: CASSLGTGSGSYNSPLHF.